This T cell receptor beta chain came from a study of T cell changes during pregnancy in multiple sclerosis (dated by TCRdb to between 2017 and 2020). Broadly, across the study: In women with multiple sclerosis, the researchers looked at how the T cell repertoire shifted as pregnancy progressed.

For this clone: Its antigen is currently not known. No much larger clone is present one base from it, and per-base qualities are unavailable.

The protocol used for the library was the immunoSEQ multiplex PCR assay. TCRdb took this table from immuneACCESS and kept in-frame rearrangements with V and J called. Such tables lack part of the clones; where checked against another copy, unresolved V genes explain under half of the gap, and the rest is unexplained. The sample contains 30,000 to 35,000 clones, approximately 90% of them found a single time. The ten largest clones add up to roughly an eighth of the sample. CDR1 and CDR2 were assigned from the germline V gene (reference sequence) as PRHDT and FYEKMQ. Cut back by 3 bases and 0 bases, the V and J ends lie 14 bases apart. Including the terminal cysteine and phenylalanine, the CDR3 comprises 17 residues. The kept DNA is CDR3 alone, 51 bases in frame from the first base.

The input for sequencing was CD8+ T cells from peripheral blood mononuclear cells, taken in the first trimester of pregnancy. The origin of this receptor is a female donor with multiple sclerosis, enrolled in a pregnancy study. Here the chain combines TRBV13 and TRBJ2-2; a tentative D match to TRBD1 spans 6 bases. The CDR3 protein: CASSFDRLSSNTGELFF. In nucleotides, the sequence is TGTGCCAGCAGCTTCGACAGGCTATCTTCGAACACCGGGGAGCTGTTTTTT.